These T cell receptor beta chains were read from a single sample in a study of T cells in Graves' hyperthyroidism and ophthalmopathy. TCRdb itself ran the multiplex PCR reads through MiXCR, one entry per CDR3 protein. The table shows 550,000 to 600,000 distinct CDR3 sequences, with about 45% occurring only once. What was sequenced was peripheral blood or thyroid tissue (not recorded which). These receptors originate from an adult woman with Graves' disease, either hyperthyroidism or ophthalmopathy (not recorded which). CDR3s include the opening cysteine and the closing phenylalanine or tryptophan. Each record gives: D gene, V gene, J gene, clone size, CDR3 DNA, CDR3 protein. A D gene is named only where the DNA matches it firmly. Rows give clone size only sometimes, using once, few, many, or a class for an expanded clone.

>TRBD2|TRBV9|TRBJ2-2|NA
TGTGCCAGCGGCGCGACTACCGGGACTAGCGCCCATGACGGGGAGCTGTTTTTT
CASGATTGTSAHDGELFF
>TRBD1|TRBV7-2|TRBJ1-5|NA
TGTGCCAGCAGCACGGGACAGGTCAATCAGCCCCAGCATTTT
CASSTGQVNQPQHF
>NA|TRBV6-5|TRBJ2-2|NA
TGTGCCAGCAGTTCACCATCCCTAGAGGGCACCGGGGAGCTGTTTTTT
CASSSPSLEGTGELFF
>TRBD2|TRBV4-1|TRBJ2-5|many
TGCGCCAGCAGCCGCCTCGGGACCCTAGGGACTAGCGGGAACCAAGAGACCCAGTACTTC
CASSRLGTLGTSGNQETQYF
>TRBD2|TRBV5-1|TRBJ2-1|NA
TGCGCCAGCAGCTTGTACGGGACTAAGTCCTACAATGAGCAGTTCTTC
CASSLYGTKSYNEQFF
>TRBD1|TRBV7-2|TRBJ2-7|NA
TGCGCCAGCATTAACCGGGACAGGAACTACGAGCAGTACTTC
CASINRDRNYEQYF
>NA|TRBV20-1|TRBJ1-1|NA
TGCAGTGCTAGAGTATCGGGGCGGACGAACACTGAAGCTTTCTTT
CSARVSGRTNTEAFF
>NA|TRBV2|TRBJ1-5|NA
TGTGCCAGCACTACTTCGGGGGGGGGCCGAGGGGAGCCCCAGCATTTT
CASTTSGGGRGEPQHF
>TRBD2|TRBV7-4|TRBJ2-7|once
TGTGCCAACACTAGCGGGAGGGGCTCCTACGAGCAGTACTTC
CANTSGRGSYEQYF
>NA|TRBV4-1|TRBJ2-2|many
TGCGCCAGCAGCCAAGCGGGAGGGGAGCTGTTTTTT
CASSQAGGELFF
>TRBD2|TRBV24-1|TRBJ2-5|NA
TGTGCCACCAGCTCTAGCGGGACATTGGCAGAGACCCAGTACTTC
CATSSSGTLAETQYF
>NA|TRBV5-1|TRBJ2-1|NA
TGCGCCAGCAGCTTTAGCGGAGGGCCCTACAATGAGCAGTTCTTC
CASSFSGGPYNEQFF
>NA|TRBV7-9|TRBJ1-5|few
TGTGCCAGCAGCTTAGGAGGCAGGGGAGTGGGGCAGCCCCAGCATTTT
CASSLGGRGVGQPQHF
>NA|TRBV7-6|TRBJ1-3|many
TGTGCCAGCAGCTTACAGGGGATCTCTGGAAACACCATATATTTT
CASSLQGISGNTIYF
>TRBD1|TRBV7-3|TRBJ1-5|NA
TGTGCCAGCAGCCAGCTCTCCGGGACAGGGCCCAGGCAGCCCCAGCATTTT
CASSQLSGTGPRQPQHF
>NA|TRBV10-3|TRBJ2-5|NA
TGTGCCGGCAGTTACGTCGGGGTTAAAGCGACGGAGACCCAGTACTTC
CAGSYVGVKATETQYF
>TRBD1|TRBV20-1|TRBJ2-5|NA
TGCAGTCCCAGGACAGGGGAGACCCAGTACTTC
CSPRTGETQYF